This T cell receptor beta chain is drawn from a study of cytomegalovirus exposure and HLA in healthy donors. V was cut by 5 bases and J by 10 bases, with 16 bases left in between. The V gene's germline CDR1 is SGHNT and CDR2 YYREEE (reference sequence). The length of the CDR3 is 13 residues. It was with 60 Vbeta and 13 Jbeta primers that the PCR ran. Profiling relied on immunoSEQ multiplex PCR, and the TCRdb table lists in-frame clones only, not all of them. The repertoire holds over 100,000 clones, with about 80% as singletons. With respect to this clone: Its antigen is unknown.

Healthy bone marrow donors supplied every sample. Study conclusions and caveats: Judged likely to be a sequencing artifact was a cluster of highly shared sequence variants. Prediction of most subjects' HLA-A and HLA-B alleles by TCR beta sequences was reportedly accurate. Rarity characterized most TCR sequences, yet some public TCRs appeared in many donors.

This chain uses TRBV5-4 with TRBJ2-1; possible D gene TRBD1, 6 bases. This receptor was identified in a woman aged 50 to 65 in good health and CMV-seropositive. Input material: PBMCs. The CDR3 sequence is CASRLQRGTEQFF. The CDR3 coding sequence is TGTGCCAGCAGGTTGCAGAGGGGGACGGAGCAGTTCTTC.